This entry lists 5 T cell receptor beta chains sequenced from one sample in a study of blood T cell repertoires in COVID-19. Repertoires were generated with immunoSEQ multiplex PCR, while TCRdb's copy carries only in-frame clones and drops some. The sample has around 250,000 clones, around 86% seen once. The source material was peripheral blood. All receptors derive from a young man with active or convalescent COVID-19.

DNA for the CDR3: TGTGCCAGCAGCTCCGGGACTCCTGATGAGCAGTTCTTC. It specifies CASSSGTPDEQFF. This chain uses TRBV3-1 (or the pseudogene TRBV3-2) with TRBJ2-1, with TRBD2 as a possible D gene (6 bases). The germline gives CDR1 LGHDT, CDR2 YNNKEL (reference sequence). There are 13 residues in the CDR3. The ends were cut back, 5 bases at V and 8 bases at J, with 13 bases in the middle.

The chain has TRBV30 and TRBJ1-2; TRBD1 matches at 7 bases. From germline, CDR1 is GTSNPN and CDR2 SVGIG (reference sequence). This CDR3 is 14 amino acids long. V gave up 2 bases and J gave up 7 bases; unmatched junction bases: 10. In nucleotides, the CDR3 is TGTGCCTGGAGTTTTTCGACAGGGAGAGGTGGCTACACCTTC. Translation gives CAWSFSTGRGGYTF.

CDR3 loop: CASRKRSGGDNEQFF. The CDR3 nucleotides are TGTGCCAGCCGGAAGCGGAGCGGGGGGGACAATGAGCAGTTCTTC. J is TRBJ2-1 and V is TRBV7-9; 10 bases align to TRBD2. Trimming cost V 8 bases and J 5 bases; bases outside gene matches: 9. CDR1 is SEHNR, CDR2 FQNEAQ, per germline (reference sequence). The CDR3 has 15 amino acids.

This chain uses TRBV9 with TRBJ2-5; 8 positions match TRBD2. Germline CDR1 is SGDLS and CDR2 is YYNGEE. V lost 0 bases and J lost 5; bases outside the gene matches: 6. There are 15 residues in the CDR3. CDR3 nucleotide sequence: TGTGCCAGCAGCGTAGATCGGGGGGGCTTGGAGACCCAGTACTTC. Amino acids: CASSVDRGGLETQYF.

The gene calls are TRBV5-1 and TRBJ2-6, with D unclear. V was trimmed by 5 bases and J by 1 base, leaving 7 bases between them. The germline CDR1 and CDR2 sequences are SGHRS and YFSETQ. This CDR3 has 14 residues. CDR3 residues: CASSWSSGANVLTF. CDR3 coding DNA: TGCGCCAGCAGTTGGAGTTCTGGGGCCAACGTCCTGACTTTC.